The rows below give T cell receptor beta chains drawn from one sample of a study of technical replicates of blood from a handful of donors. Generated by immunoSEQ multiplex PCR, the TCRdb table keeps only in-frame clones and is missing some. Of some 74,000 clones listed, roughly 95% are singletons. Sequenced input: T cells isolated from PBMCs. These receptors were taken from a human donor in good health. Both conserved end residues are part of each CDR3. Fields, in order: V gene, J gene, clone size, CDR3 length, D gene, CDR3 protein, CDR3 DNA. D genes are given only for firm matches. Size is stated for part of the rows, as once, few or many counts, or as a class when the clone is expanded.

V: TRBV30; J: TRBJ1-3; size: NA; length: 13; D: NA; CDR3: CAWGAVLGNTIYF; DNA: TGTGCCTGGGGGGCTGTTCTCGGAAACACCATATATTTT
V: TRBV2; J: TRBJ2-7; size: once; length: 14; D: NA; CDR3: CASSDGRVNYEQYF; DNA: TGTGCCAGCAGTGACGGTCGGGTTAACTACGAGCAGTACTTC
V: TRBV10-1; J: TRBJ1-4; size: NA; length: 15; D: NA; CDR3: CASSESGTNNEKLFF; DNA: TGCGCCAGCAGTGAATCAGGAACCAATAATGAAAAACTGTTTTTT
V: TRBV2; J: TRBJ2-7; size: NA; length: 15; D: NA; CDR3: CASTRGERWGDEQYF; DNA: TGTGCCAGCACCAGGGGCGAGCGGTGGGGCGACGAGCAGTACTTC
V: TRBV6-6; J: TRBJ2-7; size: NA; length: 14; D: NA; CDR3: CASSWVGSSSEQYF; DNA: TGTGCCAGCAGTTGGGTAGGATCCTCTAGTGAGCAGTACTTC
V: TRBV10-1; J: TRBJ2-7; size: NA; length: 19; D: TRBD2; CDR3: CASSESFLASGSYIYEQYF; DNA: TGCGCCAGCAGTGAGTCTTTTCTAGCTAGCGGGAGCTATATATACGAGCAGTACTTC
V: TRBV7-2; J: TRBJ2-4; size: NA; length: 16; D: TRBD2; CDR3: CASSSSGVSGKNIQYF; DNA: TGTGCCAGCAGCTCCAGCGGGGTTAGCGGTAAAAACATTCAGTACTTC
V: TRBV30; J: TRBJ2-1; size: NA; length: 11; D: NA; CDR3: CAWSVRQGQFF; DNA: TGTGCCTGGAGTGTAAGGCAGGGGCAGTTCTTC
V: TRBV5-6; J: TRBJ1-2; size: NA; length: 11; D: NA; CDR3: CASSLGYSYTF; DNA: TGTGCCAGCAGCTTGGGCTACTCCTACACCTTC
V: TRBV28; J: TRBJ1-5; size: NA; length: 16; D: NA; CDR3: CASRKNYGYSNQPQHF; DNA: TGTGCCAGCAGAAAAAATTACGGGTATAGCAATCAGCCCCAGCATTTT
V: TRBV15; J: TRBJ2-3; size: NA; length: 12; D: NA; CDR3: CATSRDPAAKYF; DNA: TGTGCCACCAGCAGAGACCCAGCGGCAAAATATTTT
V: TRBV7-9; J: TRBJ1-1; size: NA; length: 13; D: TRBD1; CDR3: CASSLIGDSEAFF; DNA: TGTGCCAGCAGCTTAATTGGGGACAGCGAAGCTTTCTTT
V: TRBV2; J: TRBJ2-7; size: NA; length: 14; D: TRBD1; CDR3: CASRGTGGSYEQYF; DNA: TGTGCGAGCAGGGGGACAGGGGGCTCCTACGAGCAGTACTTC
V: TRBV13; J: TRBJ2-3; size: NA; length: 18; D: NA; CDR3: CASSLGGVDNIYTHTQYF; DNA: TGTGCCAGCAGCTTAGGCGGGGTCGATAACATTTACACACATACGCAGTATTTT
V: TRBV18; J: TRBJ2-7; size: NA; length: 16; D: TRBD1; CDR3: CASSPTTPGQTYEQYF; DNA: TGTGCCAGCTCACCAACAACTCCGGGACAGACCTACGAGCAGTACTTC
V: TRBV19; J: TRBJ1-5; size: NA; length: 15; D: TRBD1; CDR3: CASSATGGSNQPQHF; DNA: TGTGCCAGTAGTGCCACAGGGGGCTCTAATCAGCCCCAGCATTTT
V: TRBV5-1; J: TRBJ2-7; size: once; length: 13; D: NA; CDR3: CASSGGNSYEQYF; DNA: TGCGCCAGCAGCGGGGGGAACTCCTACGAGCAGTACTTC
V: TRBV5-1; J: TRBJ1-1; size: NA; length: 19; D: NA; CDR3: CASSLFRVHSAASNTEAFF; DNA: TGCGCCAGCAGCTTGTTCAGGGTGCATTCGGCAGCCTCGAACACTGAAGCTTTCTTT
V: TRBV5-8; J: TRBJ1-6; size: NA; length: 16; D: NA; CDR3: CASSLGGGSYNSPLHF; DNA: TGTGCCAGCAGCTTGGGCGGGGGCTCCTATAATTCACCCCTCCACTTT
V: TRBV5-1; J: TRBJ1-3; size: NA; length: 15; D: NA; CDR3: CASSFTASSGNTIYF; DNA: TGCGCCAGCAGCTTTACAGCCAGCTCTGGAAACACCATATATTTT
V: TRBV7-8; J: TRBJ1-1; size: NA; length: 14; D: NA; CDR3: CASSLGAGNTEAFF; DNA: TGTGCCAGCAGCTTAGGAGCTGGGAACACTGAAGCTTTCTTT
V: TRBV29-1; J: TRBJ2-7; size: NA; length: 13; D: NA; CDR3: CSAEGPSSYEQYF; DNA: TGCAGCGCCGAGGGCCCTAGCTCCTACGAGCAGTACTTC
V: TRBV6-5; J: TRBJ2-7; size: NA; length: 15; D: TRBD2; CDR3: CASRIAGGTPYEQYF; DNA: TGTGCCAGCAGAATAGCGGGGGGGACTCCCTACGAGCAGTACTTC
V: TRBV7-3; J: TRBJ1-1; size: few; length: 13; D: TRBD1; CDR3: CASSPTGQAEAFF; DNA: TGTGCCAGCAGTCCAACCGGACAGGCTGAAGCTTTCTTT
V: TRBV28; J: TRBJ2-1; size: NA; length: 14; D: TRBD1; CDR3: CASSRQGAYNEQFF; DNA: TGTGCCAGCAGTAGACAGGGGGCCTACAATGAGCAGTTCTTC
V: TRBV6-1; J: TRBJ2-3; size: NA; length: 15; D: TRBD2; CDR3: CATLYGTSGTDTQYF; DNA: TGTGCCACTCTATACGGGACTAGCGGCACAGATACGCAGTATTTT
V: TRBV30; J: TRBJ2-7; size: NA; length: 12; D: NA; CDR3: CAWSVSVYEQYF; DNA: TGTGCCTGGAGTGTATCCGTCTACGAGCAGTACTTC
V: TRBV5-1; J: TRBJ1-4; size: NA; length: 15; D: NA; CDR3: CASSPEQGGWEKLFF; DNA: TGCGCCAGCAGCCCTGAACAGGGAGGGTGGGAAAAACTGTTTTTT
V: TRBV6-6; J: TRBJ1-1; size: NA; length: 14; D: NA; CDR3: CASSYIGTATEAFF; DNA: TGTGCCAGCAGTTATATAGGGACTGCGACTGAAGCTTTCTTT
V: TRBV6-6; J: TRBJ2-7; size: NA; length: 15; D: TRBD2; CDR3: CASRYAGTSGYEQYF; DNA: TGTGCCAGCAGGTACGCCGGGACTAGCGGCTACGAGCAGTACTTC
V: TRBV18; J: TRBJ2-1; size: NA; length: 14; D: NA; CDR3: CASSPPFPDSEQFF; DNA: TGTGCCAGCTCACCACCTTTCCCAGATAGCGAGCAGTTCTTC
V: TRBV9; J: TRBJ1-4; size: NA; length: 12; D: NA; CDR3: CASSVSGFELFF; DNA: TGTGCCAGCAGCGTCTCGGGATTTGAACTGTTTTTT
V: TRBV28; J: TRBJ2-1; size: NA; length: 15; D: TRBD2; CDR3: CASKIAGGSYNEQFF; DNA: TGTGCCAGCAAGATAGCGGGAGGGTCCTACAATGAGCAGTTCTTC
V: TRBV6-5; J: TRBJ2-3; size: once; length: 14; D: TRBD2; CDR3: CASRAGGMGDTQYF; DNA: TGTGCCAGCCGAGCCGGGGGGATGGGAGATACGCAGTATTTT
V: TRBV7-9; J: TRBJ2-3; size: NA; length: 14; D: TRBD2; CDR3: CASSLSGRTDTQYF; DNA: TGTGCCAGCAGCCTTAGCGGGAGAACAGATACGCAGTATTTT
V: TRBV27; J: TRBJ2-7; size: once; length: 17; D: TRBD1; CDR3: CASSLLYRGSRAYEQYF; DNA: TGTGCCAGCAGTCTCCTCTACAGGGGTAGTCGGGCCTACGAGCAGTACTTC
V: TRBV5-1; J: TRBJ2-1; size: NA; length: 14; D: TRBD1; CDR3: CASREQGDYNEQFF; DNA: TGCGCCAGCAGAGAACAGGGGGACTACAATGAGCAGTTCTTC
V: TRBV6-6; J: TRBJ1-5; size: NA; length: 15; D: TRBD1; CDR3: CASSSDRVVNQPQHF; DNA: TGTGCCAGCAGTTCAGACAGGGTGGTCAATCAGCCCCAGCATTTT
V: TRBV28; J: TRBJ2-7; size: NA; length: 18; D: NA; CDR3: CASSFHLGEGRSSYEQYF; DNA: TGTGCCAGCAGTTTCCATCTCGGCGAGGGCAGGAGCTCCTACGAGCAGTACTTC
V: TRBV2; J: TRBJ2-7; size: NA; length: 12; D: NA; CDR3: CASSFNSYEQYF; DNA: TGTGCCAGCAGTTTCAATTCCTACGAGCAGTACTTC
V: TRBV25-1; J: TRBJ2-1; size: NA; length: 15; D: TRBD2; CDR3: CASTTSSGADNEQFF; DNA: TGTGCCAGCACTACATCCAGCGGGGCCGACAATGAGCAGTTCTTC
V: TRBV10-2; J: TRBJ2-5; size: NA; length: 12; D: NA; CDR3: CASSYGGETQYF; DNA: TGCGCCAGCTCCTATGGAGGGGAGACCCAGTACTTC
V: TRBV11-2; J: TRBJ1-6; size: NA; length: 16; D: NA; CDR3: CASSLGFREPNSPLHF; DNA: TGTGCCAGCAGCTTAGGGTTCCGGGAGCCCAATTCACCCCTCCACTTT
V: TRBV5-8; J: TRBJ2-4; size: NA; length: 17; D: TRBD1; CDR3: CASSSVGQALAKNIQYF; DNA: TGTGCCAGCAGCTCGGTGGGACAGGCACTAGCCAAAAACATTCAGTACTTC
V: TRBV11-3; J: TRBJ2-7; size: NA; length: 15; D: TRBD1; CDR3: CASSPTGTGNYEQYF; DNA: TGTGCCAGCAGTCCAACCGGGACAGGGAACTACGAGCAGTACTTC
V: TRBV9; J: TRBJ2-5; size: NA; length: 15; D: TRBD2; CDR3: CASSVEAGVVETQYF; DNA: TGTGCCAGCAGCGTAGAAGCGGGAGTGGTTGAGACCCAGTACTTC
V: TRBV28; J: TRBJ2-7; size: NA; length: 14; D: NA; CDR3: CASSLRSGIYEQYF; DNA: TGTGCCAGCAGTTTACGTAGCGGCATCTACGAGCAGTACTTC
V: TRBV6-1; J: TRBJ1-1; size: NA; length: 15; D: NA; CDR3: CASKIDQGGGTEAFF; DNA: TGTGCCAGCAAGATCGACCAGGGAGGCGGCACTGAAGCTTTCTTT
V: TRBV30; J: TRBJ1-3; size: NA; length: 12; D: NA; CDR3: CAWKQSGNTIYF; DNA: TGTGCCTGGAAACAGTCTGGAAACACCATATATTTT
V: TRBV9; J: TRBJ1-2; size: NA; length: 14; D: TRBD1; CDR3: CASSRLQGNYGYTF; DNA: TGTGCCAGCAGTAGGCTACAGGGGAACTATGGCTACACCTTC
V: TRBV7-9; J: TRBJ2-3; size: NA; length: 17; D: TRBD2; CDR3: CASSLAASGGETDTQYF; DNA: TGTGCCAGCAGCTTAGCAGCTAGCGGGGGGGAGACAGATACGCAGTATTTT
V: TRBV5-1; J: TRBJ1-2; size: NA; length: 13; D: NA; CDR3: CASAPGQDYGYTF; DNA: TGCGCCAGCGCCCCGGGACAAGACTATGGCTACACCTTC
V: TRBV6-5; J: TRBJ2-7; size: NA; length: 15; D: NA; CDR3: CASSYRRTGPYEQYF; DNA: TGTGCCAGCAGTTATCGCAGGACTGGCCCCTACGAGCAGTACTTC
V: TRBV18; J: TRBJ2-5; size: NA; length: 17; D: NA; CDR3: CASSPKREERLRETQYF; DNA: TGTGCCAGCTCACCAAAAAGAGAGGAACGTCTGAGGGAGACCCAGTACTTC